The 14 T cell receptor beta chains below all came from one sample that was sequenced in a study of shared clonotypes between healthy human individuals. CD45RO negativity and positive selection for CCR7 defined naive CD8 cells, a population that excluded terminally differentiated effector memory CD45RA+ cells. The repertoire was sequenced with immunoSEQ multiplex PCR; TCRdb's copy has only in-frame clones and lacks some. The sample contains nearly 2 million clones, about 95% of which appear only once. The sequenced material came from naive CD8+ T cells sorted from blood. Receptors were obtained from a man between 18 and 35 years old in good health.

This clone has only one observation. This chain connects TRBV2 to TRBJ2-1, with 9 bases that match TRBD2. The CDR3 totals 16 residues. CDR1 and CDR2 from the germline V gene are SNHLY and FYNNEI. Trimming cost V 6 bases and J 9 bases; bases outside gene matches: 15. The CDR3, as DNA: TGTGCCAGCAGCCCATCCCGACTAGCGGCCCATCCTGAGCAGTTCTTC. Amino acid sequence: CASSPSRLAAHPEQFF. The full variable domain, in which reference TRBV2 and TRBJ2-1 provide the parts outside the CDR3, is EPEVTQTPSHQVTQMGQEVILRCVPISNHLYFYWYRQILGQKVEFLVSFYNNEISEKSEIFDDQFSVERPDGSNFTLKIRSTKLEDSAMYFCASSPSRLAAHPEQFFGPGTRLTVL.

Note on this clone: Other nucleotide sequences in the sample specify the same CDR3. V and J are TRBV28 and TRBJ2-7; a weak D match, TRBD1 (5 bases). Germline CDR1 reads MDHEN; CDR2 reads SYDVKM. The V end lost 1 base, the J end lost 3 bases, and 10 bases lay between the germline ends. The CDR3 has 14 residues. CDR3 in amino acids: CASSLSRVGYEQYF. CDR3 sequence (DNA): TGTGCCAGCAGTTTATCCAGGGTCGGCTACGAGCAGTACTTC.

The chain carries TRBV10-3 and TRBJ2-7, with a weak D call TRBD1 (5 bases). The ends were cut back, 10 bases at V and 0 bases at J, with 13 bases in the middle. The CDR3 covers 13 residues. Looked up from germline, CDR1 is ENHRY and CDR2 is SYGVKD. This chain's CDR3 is CATAGLPSYEQYF. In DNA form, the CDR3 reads TGTGCCACAGCAGGGTTGCCCTCCTACGAGCAGTACTTC.

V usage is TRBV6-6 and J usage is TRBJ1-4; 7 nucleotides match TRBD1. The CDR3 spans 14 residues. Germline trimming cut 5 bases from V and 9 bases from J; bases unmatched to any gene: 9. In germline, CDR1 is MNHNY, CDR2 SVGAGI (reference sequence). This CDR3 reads CASSPTGAYQKLFF. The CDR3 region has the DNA TGTGCCAGCAGTCCCACAGGGGCGTACCAAAAACTGTTTTTT.

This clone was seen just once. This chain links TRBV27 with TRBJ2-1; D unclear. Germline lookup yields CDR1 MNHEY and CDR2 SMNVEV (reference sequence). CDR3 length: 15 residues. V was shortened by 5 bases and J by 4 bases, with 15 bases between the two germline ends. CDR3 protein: CASSPLGPQYNEQFF. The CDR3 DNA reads TGTGCCAGCAGTCCCTTAGGACCCCAATACAATGAGCAGTTCTTC.

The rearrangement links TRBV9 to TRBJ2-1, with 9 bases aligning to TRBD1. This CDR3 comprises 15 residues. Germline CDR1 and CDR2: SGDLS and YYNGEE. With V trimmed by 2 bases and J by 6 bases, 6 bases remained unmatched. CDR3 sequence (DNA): TGTGCCAGCAGCGTTGACAGGGGGGGAATCAATGAGCAGTTCTTC. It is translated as CASSVDRGGINEQFF.

For the CDR3, the DNA is TGTGCCAGCAGCATCGCCAGGCAGGGGGCTTATTCACCCCTCCACTTT. It codes for CASSIARQGAYSPLHF. The chain joins TRBV5-6 to TRBJ1-6; TRBD1 aligns across 8 bases. CDR1 is SGHDT and CDR2 is YYEEEE in the germline V gene. The CDR3 is 16 amino acids. The V gene end was trimmed by 4 bases and the J gene end by 8 bases; junction bases not matched to a gene: 11.

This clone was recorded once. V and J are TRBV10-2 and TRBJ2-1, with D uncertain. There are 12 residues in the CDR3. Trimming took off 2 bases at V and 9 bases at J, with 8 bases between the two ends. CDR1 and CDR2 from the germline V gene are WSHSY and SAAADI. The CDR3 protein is CASSEGLGEQFF. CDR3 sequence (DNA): TGCGCCAGCAGTGAGGGGTTGGGTGAGCAGTTCTTC.

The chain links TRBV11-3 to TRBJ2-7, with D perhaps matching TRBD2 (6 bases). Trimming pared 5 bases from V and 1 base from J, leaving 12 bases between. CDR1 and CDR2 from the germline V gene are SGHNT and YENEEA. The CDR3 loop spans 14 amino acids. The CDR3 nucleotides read TGTGCCAGCAGCCCCCATGCGGGATCCTACGAGCAGTACTTC. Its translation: CASSPHAGSYEQYF.

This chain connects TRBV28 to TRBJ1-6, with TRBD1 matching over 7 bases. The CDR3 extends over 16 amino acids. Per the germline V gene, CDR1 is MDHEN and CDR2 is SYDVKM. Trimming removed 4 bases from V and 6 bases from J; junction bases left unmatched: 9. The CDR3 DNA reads TGTGCCAGCAGTTGGGCCCCGGGACAGCTTAATTCACCCCTCCACTTT. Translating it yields CASSWAPGQLNSPLHF.

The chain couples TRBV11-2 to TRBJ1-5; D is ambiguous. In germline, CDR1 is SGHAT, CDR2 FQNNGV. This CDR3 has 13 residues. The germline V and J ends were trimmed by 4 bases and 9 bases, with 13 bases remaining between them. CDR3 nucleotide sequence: TGTGCCAGCAGCTCCCGGCCGTTATGGCCCCAGCATTTT. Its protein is CASSSRPLWPQHF.

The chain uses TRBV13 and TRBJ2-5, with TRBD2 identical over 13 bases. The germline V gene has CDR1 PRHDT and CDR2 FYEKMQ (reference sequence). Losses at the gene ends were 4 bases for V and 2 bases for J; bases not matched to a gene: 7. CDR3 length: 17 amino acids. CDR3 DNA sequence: TGTGCCAGCAGCTCCGACACGACTAGCGGGAGGCAAGAGACCCAGTACTTC. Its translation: CASSSDTTSGRQETQYF.

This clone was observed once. For the CDR3, the DNA is TGTGCCAGCAGCTTAGTTCTAGCGGGGGGCATCTACAATGAGCAGTTCTTC. Amino acids: CASSLVLAGGIYNEQFF. The chain is built from TRBV11-2 and TRBJ2-1; 11 positions match TRBD2. There are 17 residues in the CDR3. V lost 1 base, J lost 3 bases, and 5 bases stayed unmatched. CDR1 is SGHAT and CDR2 is FQNNGV in the germline V gene.

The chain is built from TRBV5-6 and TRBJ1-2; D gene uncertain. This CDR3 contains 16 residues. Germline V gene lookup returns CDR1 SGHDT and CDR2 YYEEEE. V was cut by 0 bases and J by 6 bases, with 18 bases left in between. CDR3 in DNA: TGTGCCAGCAGCTTGGCGCTATCTGTCGCTTTCGATGGCTACACCTTC. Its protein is CASSLALSVAFDGYTF.